The following is a T cell receptor (beta chain) sequence with its context. In TCRdb, the RT-PCR reads were re-called with MiXCR into one record per CDR3 protein. The sample holds almost 700,000 distinct CDR3 sequences; more than 13% are singletons and the top ten take around 3.3%. This CDR3 region has 13 residues. The ends were cut back, 4 bases at V and 6 bases at J, with 13 bases in the middle. CDR1 is MGHRA and CDR2 is YSYEKL in the germline V gene. This sequence originates from a female donor in good health, serving as a healthy control. This chain joins TRBV4-1 and TRBJ2-7; either TRBD1 or TRBD2 may fit D (6 bases each). The material sequenced was memory CD4+ T cells from blood. The CDR3: CASSLKQGGEQYF. DNA for the CDR3: TGCGCCAGCAGCCTAAAACAGGGAGGCGAGCAGTACTTC.